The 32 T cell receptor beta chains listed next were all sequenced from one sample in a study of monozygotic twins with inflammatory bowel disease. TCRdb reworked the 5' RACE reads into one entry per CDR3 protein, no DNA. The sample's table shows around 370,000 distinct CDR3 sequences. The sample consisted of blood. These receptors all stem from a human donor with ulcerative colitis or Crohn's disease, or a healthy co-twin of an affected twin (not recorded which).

CDR3 sequence: CASRAGGGGSGNTIYF. The chain uses TRBV6-1 and TRBJ1-3. Germline lookup yields CDR1 MNHNS and CDR2 SASEGT. The CDR3 is made up of 16 amino acids.

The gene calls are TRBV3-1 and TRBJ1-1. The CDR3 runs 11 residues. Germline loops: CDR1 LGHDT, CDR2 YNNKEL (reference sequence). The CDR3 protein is CASRSNTEAFF.

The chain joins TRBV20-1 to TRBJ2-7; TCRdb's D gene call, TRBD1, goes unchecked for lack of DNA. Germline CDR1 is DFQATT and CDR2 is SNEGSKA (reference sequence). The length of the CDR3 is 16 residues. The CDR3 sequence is CSASKIRDRGVDEQYF.

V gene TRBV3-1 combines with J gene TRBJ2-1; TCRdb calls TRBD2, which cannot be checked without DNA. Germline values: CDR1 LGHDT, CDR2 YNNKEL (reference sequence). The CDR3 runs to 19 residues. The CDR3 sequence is CASSQSGPGLAISGVEQFF.

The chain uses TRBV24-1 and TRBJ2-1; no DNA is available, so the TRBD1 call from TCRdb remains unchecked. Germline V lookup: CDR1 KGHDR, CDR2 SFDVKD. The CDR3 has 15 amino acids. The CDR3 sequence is CATSDMRTGGNEQFF.

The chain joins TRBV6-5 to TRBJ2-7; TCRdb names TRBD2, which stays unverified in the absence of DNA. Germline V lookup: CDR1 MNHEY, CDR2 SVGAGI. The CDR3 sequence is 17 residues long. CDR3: CASSYSILGTVLREQYF.

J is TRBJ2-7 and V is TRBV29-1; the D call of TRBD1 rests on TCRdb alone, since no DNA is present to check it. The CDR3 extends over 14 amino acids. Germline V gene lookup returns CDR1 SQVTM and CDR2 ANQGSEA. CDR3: CSVEDRDSYYEQYF.

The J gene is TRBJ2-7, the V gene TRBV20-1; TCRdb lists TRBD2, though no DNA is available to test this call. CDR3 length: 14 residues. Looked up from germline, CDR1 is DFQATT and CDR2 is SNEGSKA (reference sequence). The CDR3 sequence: CSARDERGLREQYF.

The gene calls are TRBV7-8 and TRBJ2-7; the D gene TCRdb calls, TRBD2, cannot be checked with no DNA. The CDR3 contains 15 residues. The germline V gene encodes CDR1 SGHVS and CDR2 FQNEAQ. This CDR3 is CASSLLRDYSYEQYF.

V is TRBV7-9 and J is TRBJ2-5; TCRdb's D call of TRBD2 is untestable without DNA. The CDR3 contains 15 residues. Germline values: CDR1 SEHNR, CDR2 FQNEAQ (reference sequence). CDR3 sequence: CASSLASGGQETQYF.

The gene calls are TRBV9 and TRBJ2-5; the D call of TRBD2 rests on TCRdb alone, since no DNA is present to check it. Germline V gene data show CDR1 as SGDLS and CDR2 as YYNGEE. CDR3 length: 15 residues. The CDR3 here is CASSPWEGRQETQYF.

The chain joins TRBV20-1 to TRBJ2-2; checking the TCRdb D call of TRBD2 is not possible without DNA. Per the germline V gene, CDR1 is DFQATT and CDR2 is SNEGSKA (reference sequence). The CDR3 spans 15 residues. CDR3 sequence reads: CTAYGAGSRYRELFF.

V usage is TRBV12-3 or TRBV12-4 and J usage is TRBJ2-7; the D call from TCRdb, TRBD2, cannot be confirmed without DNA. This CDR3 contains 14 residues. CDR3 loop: CASSLQGLSYEQYF.

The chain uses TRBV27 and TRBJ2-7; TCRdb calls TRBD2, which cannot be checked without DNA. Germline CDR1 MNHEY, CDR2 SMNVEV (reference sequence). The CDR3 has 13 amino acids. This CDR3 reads CASSYGTSFEQYF.

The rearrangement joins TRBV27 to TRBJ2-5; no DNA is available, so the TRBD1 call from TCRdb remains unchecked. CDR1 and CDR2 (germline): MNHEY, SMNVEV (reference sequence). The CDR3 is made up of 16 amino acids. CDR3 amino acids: CASSFSAGEYQETQYF.

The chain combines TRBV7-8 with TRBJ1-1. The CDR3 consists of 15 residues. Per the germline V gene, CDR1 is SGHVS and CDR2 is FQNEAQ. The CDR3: CASSLAGSSGTEAFF.

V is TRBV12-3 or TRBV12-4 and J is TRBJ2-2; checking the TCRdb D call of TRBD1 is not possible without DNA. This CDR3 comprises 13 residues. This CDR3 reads CASSSIREGELFF.

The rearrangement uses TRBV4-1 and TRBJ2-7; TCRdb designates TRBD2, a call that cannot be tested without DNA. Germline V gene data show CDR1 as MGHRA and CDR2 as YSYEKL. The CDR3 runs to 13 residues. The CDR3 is CASSHGGTYEQYF.

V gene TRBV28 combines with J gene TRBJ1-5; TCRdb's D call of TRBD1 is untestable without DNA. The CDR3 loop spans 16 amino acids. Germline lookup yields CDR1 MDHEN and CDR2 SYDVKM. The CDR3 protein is CASSPMIGGSNQPQHF.

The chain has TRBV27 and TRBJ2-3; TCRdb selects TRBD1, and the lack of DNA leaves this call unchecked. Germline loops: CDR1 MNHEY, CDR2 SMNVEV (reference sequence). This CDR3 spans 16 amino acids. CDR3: CASSLLGLGVGDTQYF.

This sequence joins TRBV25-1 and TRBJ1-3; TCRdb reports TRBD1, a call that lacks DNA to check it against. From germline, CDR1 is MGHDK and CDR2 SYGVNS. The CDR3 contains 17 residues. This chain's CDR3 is CASSPFGAGAPGNTIYF.

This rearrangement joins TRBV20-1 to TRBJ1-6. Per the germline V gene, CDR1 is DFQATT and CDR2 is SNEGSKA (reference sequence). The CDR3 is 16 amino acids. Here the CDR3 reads CSARDLPTTYNSPLHF.

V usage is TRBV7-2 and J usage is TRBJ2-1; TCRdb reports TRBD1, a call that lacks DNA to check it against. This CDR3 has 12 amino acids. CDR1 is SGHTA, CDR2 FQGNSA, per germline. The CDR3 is CASSRDTNEQFF.

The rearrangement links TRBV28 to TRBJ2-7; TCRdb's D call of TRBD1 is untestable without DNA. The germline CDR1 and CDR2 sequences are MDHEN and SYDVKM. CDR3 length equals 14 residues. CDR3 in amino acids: CASSRQGRHYEQYF.

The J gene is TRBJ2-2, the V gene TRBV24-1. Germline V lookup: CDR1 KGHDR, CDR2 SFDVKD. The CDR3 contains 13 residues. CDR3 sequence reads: CATREPYTGELFF.

The CDR3 region is CASSQIPSGGAPDTQYF. This sequence joins TRBV4-1 and TRBJ2-3; TCRdb indicates TRBD2, and absent DNA this call remains unverified. The CDR3 runs 17 residues. Germline V gene data show CDR1 as MGHRA and CDR2 as YSYEKL.

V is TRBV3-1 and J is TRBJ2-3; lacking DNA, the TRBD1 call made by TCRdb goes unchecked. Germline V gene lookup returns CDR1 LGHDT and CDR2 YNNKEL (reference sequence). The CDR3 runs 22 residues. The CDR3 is CASSQELTTGTVHTPVTDTQYF.

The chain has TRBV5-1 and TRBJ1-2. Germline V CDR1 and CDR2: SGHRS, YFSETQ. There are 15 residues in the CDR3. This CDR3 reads CASSLGMGSVYGYTF.

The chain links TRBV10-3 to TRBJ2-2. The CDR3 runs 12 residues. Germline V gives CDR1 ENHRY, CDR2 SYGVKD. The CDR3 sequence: CAIRAVTGELFF.

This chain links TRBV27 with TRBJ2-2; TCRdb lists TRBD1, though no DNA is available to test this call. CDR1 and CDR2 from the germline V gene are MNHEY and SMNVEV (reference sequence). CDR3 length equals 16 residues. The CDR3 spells CASSLSGGYNTGELFF.

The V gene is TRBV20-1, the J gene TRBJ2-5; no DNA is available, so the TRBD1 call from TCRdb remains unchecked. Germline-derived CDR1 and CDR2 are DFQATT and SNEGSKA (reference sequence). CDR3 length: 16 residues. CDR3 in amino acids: CSARDIERGAKETQYF.

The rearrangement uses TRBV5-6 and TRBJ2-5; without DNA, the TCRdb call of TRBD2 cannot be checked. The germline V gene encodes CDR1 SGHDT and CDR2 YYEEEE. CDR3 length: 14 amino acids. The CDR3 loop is CASRERGPQETQYF.